Listed below are T cell receptor beta chains from one sample, sequenced in a study of vaccination effects on CD4 cells after COVID-19. The method was immunoSEQ multiplex PCR; TCRdb's version includes in-frame clones alone and lacks a portion of them. This sample has over 55,000 clones, with about four fifths found just once. Antigens of these TCRs are unknown. The sample consisted of CD4+ T cells from PBMCs cultured with HCoV-229E spike peptides, taken before COVID-19 vaccination. Every receptor here comes from a human donor who received a COVID-19 vaccine. Both conserved end residues are part of each CDR3. A D gene is named only where the DNA matches it firmly. Size tells how often a clone was seen (once, few, many) or the class of an expanded clone, and some rows leave it out.

V gene	clone size	J gene	D gene	CDR3 DNA	CDR3 protein
TRBV7-3	-	TRBJ2-1	TRBD2	TGTGCCAGCAGCTTAAATCGGGCGGGGGGGACCTACAATGAGCAGTTCTTC	CASSLNRAGGTYNEQFF
TRBV5-1	-	TRBJ2-5	-	TGCGCCAGCAGACCTGTAGCTGGAACAGAGGAGACCCAGTACTTC	CASRPVAGTEETQYF
TRBV7-9	-	TRBJ2-1	-	TGTGCCAGCAGCTTAACCCCTAATTCCCAGTTCTTC	CASSLTPNSQFF
TRBV28	once	TRBJ2-1	-	TGTGCCAGCTTCTCGGGTGGGGGGCCCCTTTCAAATGAGCAGTTCTTC	CASFSGGGPLSNEQFF
TRBV18	-	TRBJ2-5	-	TGTGCCAGCTCACCATGGGGGGCAGGGGATTTCGGAGAGACCCAGTACTTC	CASSPWGAGDFGETQYF
TRBV19	once	TRBJ1-5	TRBD1	TGTGCCAGTAGGGAGACAGGGGCCTCGGGTGCCCAGCATTTT	CASRETGASGAQHF
TRBV2	-	TRBJ1-1	TRBD1	TGTGCCAGCAACAAAAGGCGGGACAGGGGGACTGAAGCTTTCTTT	CASNKRRDRGTEAFF
TRBV2	-	TRBJ1-5	-	TGTGCCAGCAGCGCGGACAGTCAATATAGCAATCAGCCCCAGCATTTT	CASSADSQYSNQPQHF
TRBV24-1	-	TRBJ1-2	-	TGTGCCACCTCTATGGGGACGCAAGAAGGATATGGCTACACCTTC	CATSMGTQEGYGYTF
TRBV24-1	-	TRBJ2-1	TRBD2	TGTGCCACCAGTGACGATACTAGCGGGGGCTACAATGAGCAGTTCTTC	CATSDDTSGGYNEQFF
TRBV28	-	TRBJ1-1	-	TGTGCCAGCAGTGGCATCGGGTCAGAAGCTTTCTTT	CASSGIGSEAFF
TRBV27	-	TRBJ2-2	TRBD1	TGTGCCAGCAGTTCCCCCGGGACAGGGGTTAGGGTGTTTTTT	CASSSPGTGVRVFF
TRBV5-1	few	TRBJ1-5	-	TGCGCCAGCAGCTTGTCGGGACCCCATCAGCCCCAGCATTTT	CASSLSGPHQPQHF
TRBV3-1/TRBV3-2	-	TRBJ2-3	-	TGTGCCAGCAGCCACTCGAGCACAGATACGCAGTATTTT	CASSHSSTDTQYF
TRBV5-1	-	TRBJ1-1	TRBD1	TGCGCCAGCAGCCCACAGGGGGACACTGAAGCTTTCTTT	CASSPQGDTEAFF
TRBV19	-	TRBJ1-4	-	TGTGCCAGTAGTGGTGATCCCCGGGGAACTAATGAAAAACTGTTTTTT	CASSGDPRGTNEKLFF
TRBV6-5	-	TRBJ2-1	TRBD2	TGTGCCAGCAAATTCGCGGGGGGGTATAGGGAGCAGTTCTTC	CASKFAGGYREQFF
TRBV6-6	-	TRBJ2-2	TRBD1	TGTGCCAGCAGTTACGACAGGGGCCGCACCGGGGAGCTGTTTTTT	CASSYDRGRTGELFF
TRBV6-5	few	TRBJ1-1	-	TGTGCCAGCTATCAGAACACTGAAGCTTTCTTT	CASYQNTEAFF
TRBV7-2	-	TRBJ2-5	-	TGTGCCAGCAGCTTAGGGACCTCAGAGACCCAGTACTTC	CASSLGTSETQYF
TRBV10-2	-	TRBJ2-2	TRBD2	TGCGCCAGCAGTGACATCGGGGGGGCGAACACCGGGGAGCTGTTTTTT	CASSDIGGANTGELFF
TRBV7-2	few	TRBJ1-3	-	TGTGCCAGCAGCGGAACAAGGGGCTCTGGAAACACCATATATTTT	CASSGTRGSGNTIYF
TRBV9	once	TRBJ2-3	-	TGTGCCAGCAGCGTACAGGGCGGCACAGATACGCAGTATTTT	CASSVQGGTDTQYF
TRBV5-1	-	TRBJ2-1	-	TGCGCCAGCAGCTTGTCGACGGGGGTTGTCAATGAGCAGTTCTTC	CASSLSTGVVNEQFF
TRBV6-2/TRBV6-3	-	TRBJ2-1	-	TGTGCCAGCAGTCGCGGGACGTCCTACAATGAGCAGTTCTTC	CASSRGTSYNEQFF
TRBV3-1/TRBV3-2	few	TRBJ1-1	-	TGTGCCAGCAGCCAAGGAGGGGGGTTGGACACTGAAGCTTTCTTT	CASSQGGGLDTEAFF
TRBV25-1	-	TRBJ1-2	-	TGTGCCAGCAGAGAGGGCGGGTATGGCTACACCTTC	CASREGGYGYTF
TRBV6-5	-	TRBJ2-1	-	TGTGCCAGCAGTTACTCCGGCGGCTACAATGAGCAGTTCTTC	CASSYSGGYNEQFF
TRBV18	-	TRBJ1-1	TRBD1	TGTGCCAGCTCCTCAGGGGGGGGGTTGGCCCCTGAAGCTTTCTTT	CASSSGGGLAPEAFF